Given below is one T cell receptor beta chain in context. The assay was immunoSEQ multiplex PCR, and TCRdb's table has in-frame clones only and misses some. The data show roughly 150,000 clones, around 90% seen once. This entry belongs to a study of blood T cell repertoires in COVID-19. The TCR was taken from a man younger than 35 with acute or convalescent COVID-19. The sample taken for sequencing was peripheral blood.

CDR3 nucleotides: TGTGCCTGGACACAGGGTAGCCCATATGGCTACACCTTC. It is translated as CAWTQGSPYGYTF. The chain carries TRBV30 and TRBJ1-2; possible D gene TRBD1, 6 bases. Germline V lookup: CDR1 GTSNPN, CDR2 SVGIG (reference sequence). Trimming removed 4 bases at V and 5 bases at J, with 14 bases between. The CDR3 spans 13 residues.